One sample yielded the 16 T cell receptor beta chains listed below, sequenced in a study of blood T cell repertoires in COVID-19. Assay: immunoSEQ multiplex PCR; the TCRdb copy retains only in-frame clones and omits some. Found here are roughly 200,000 clones, 81% of them singletons; the top ten hold 7.5% to 9%. The sample comprised peripheral blood. The receptors stem from a woman older than 75 with acute or convalescent COVID-19.

This chain connects TRBV10-1 to TRBJ2-3; 9 nucleotides agree with TRBD1. Germline V gene lookup returns CDR1 WNHNN and CDR2 SYGVQD (reference sequence). Trimming cost V 3 bases and J 2 bases; bases outside gene matches: 6. This CDR3 spans 16 amino acids. The CDR3 sequence is CASSDRGQGFTDTQYF. In nucleotides, the CDR3 is TGCGCCAGCAGTGACCGGGGACAGGGTTTCACAGATACGCAGTATTTT.

The rearrangement links TRBV12-3 or TRBV12-4 to TRBJ2-7; TRBD2 matches at 8 bases. The CDR3 is 13 residues long. Trimming at V came to 11 bases and at J to 5 bases, leaving 11 bases not matched to a gene. DNA for the CDR3: TGTGCCTCTCAGTTAGCGGGATTCAACGAGCAGTACTTC. It yields the protein CASQLAGFNEQYF.

Judged by abundance, this clone is medium-sized (0.01 to 0.1%). This sequence joins TRBV14 and TRBJ1-1; 8 bases map to TRBD1. This CDR3 spans 16 amino acids. Looked up from germline, CDR1 is SGHDN and CDR2 is FVKESK. The J segment lost 1 base and the V segment lost 3 bases, leaving 7 bases of the junction unmatched. CDR3 in amino acids: CASSQPGQGRNTEAFF. The CDR3 nucleotides are TGTGCCAGCAGCCAGCCTGGACAGGGACGGAACACTGAAGCTTTCTTT.

This chain connects TRBV11-2 to TRBJ2-2, with 9 bases that match TRBD1. Looked up from germline, CDR1 is SGHAT and CDR2 is FQNNGV. V trimming: 5 bases; J trimming: 3 bases; junction bases outside the gene matches: 10. This CDR3 is 17 amino acids long. Written as DNA, the CDR3 is TGTGCCAGCAGCCCGGGACAGGGTAAAAAGGACACCGGGGAGCTGTTTTTT. This translates into CASSPGQGKKDTGELFF. Based on the CDR3 plus reference TRBV11-2 and TRBJ2-2, the full variable domain is EAGVAQSPRYKIIEKRQSVAFWCNPISGHATLYWYQQILGQGPKLLIQFQNNGVVDDSQLPKDRFSAERLKGVDSTLKIQPAKLEDSAVYLCASSPGQGKKDTGELFFGEGSRLTVL.

The chain couples TRBV10-1 to TRBJ2-7; 11 positions agree with TRBD2. J lost 2 bases, V lost 6 bases, and 6 bases had no gene match. This CDR3 has 15 amino acids. Germline V gene data show CDR1 as WNHNN and CDR2 as SYGVQD (reference sequence). CDR3 amino acids: CASRVTSGNTYEQYF. The CDR3 nucleotides read TGCGCCAGCAGGGTGACTAGCGGGAACACCTACGAGCAGTACTTC.

The rearrangement joins TRBV25-1 to TRBJ2-7, with 7 bases aligning to TRBD2. The germline V gene has CDR1 MGHDK and CDR2 SYGVNS. This CDR3 contains 13 residues. V shed 2 bases, J shed 6 bases, and the junction held 4 bases outside the gene matches. The CDR3 DNA reads TGTGCCAGCAGTGAAATCGTAGCGGGCGAGCAGTACTTC. Its protein product is CASSEIVAGEQYF.

This clone was counted many times. The chain uses TRBV24-1 and TRBJ2-1, with D possibly matching TRBD1 (6 bases). Between the trimmed V and J ends, which lost 4 bases and 3 bases, there was a span of 12 bases. There are 15 residues in the CDR3. Looked up from germline, CDR1 is KGHDR and CDR2 is SFDVKD. CDR3 sequence reads: CATSEQTGGYNEQFF. In DNA form, the CDR3 reads TGTGCCACCAGTGAGCAGACAGGAGGCTACAATGAGCAGTTCTTC.

This clone was seen more than once but under ten times. The V call is TRBV4-1, the J call TRBJ2-4; tentative D call: TRBD1 (6 bases). The CDR3 spans 14 residues. Germline V CDR1 and CDR2: MGHRA, YSYEKL. Trimming removed 3 bases at V and 3 bases at J, with 9 bases between. This CDR3 reads CASSQGTLKNIQYF. CDR3 sequence (DNA): TGCGCCAGCAGCCAGGGGACACTCAAAAACATTCAGTACTTC.

This chain joins TRBV5-8 and TRBJ1-1; 9 positions match TRBD1. Germline CDR1 SGHTS, CDR2 YDEGEE. The CDR3 runs to 17 residues. J gave up 0 bases and V 0 bases, and 6 bases lay outside the gene matches. The CDR3 nucleotides read TGTGCCAGCAGCTTGGGAAGGCGGGACAGGGTGAACACTGAAGCTTTCTTT. It encodes CASSLGRRDRVNTEAFF.

The chain carries TRBV10-3 and TRBJ2-1; 9 nucleotides align to TRBD2. This CDR3 contains 15 residues. After removal of 2 bases from V and 8 bases from J, the junction contained 7 bases not matched to a gene. Germline V gene lookup returns CDR1 ENHRY and CDR2 SYGVKD. The chain's CDR3 is CAISEPGTSRDEQFF. The DNA for the CDR3 is TGTGCCATCAGTGAGCCAGGGACTAGCAGGGATGAGCAGTTCTTC.

There are a few counts of this clone. The V call is TRBV14, the J call TRBJ1-2, with D perhaps TRBD1 (5 bases). From germline, CDR1 is SGHDN and CDR2 FVKESK. This CDR3 region has 13 residues. Trimming cost V 1 base and J 6 bases, with 9 bases left between them. The CDR3: CASSQGQTHGYTF. DNA of the CDR3: TGTGCCAGCAGCCAAGGACAGACTCATGGCTACACCTTC.

This clone was picked up a small number of times. The rearrangement uses TRBV19 and TRBJ1-6, with a tentative D call TRBD1 (6 bases). Germline lookup yields CDR1 LNHDA and CDR2 SQIVND (reference sequence). The CDR3 sequence is 13 residues long. Trimming took off 6 bases at V and 8 bases at J, with 11 bases between the two ends. CDR3 nucleotide sequence: TGTGCCAGTAGACAGGGTTTGGATTCACCCCTCCACTTT. Translated, it gives CASRQGLDSPLHF.

The chain is built from TRBV10-2 and TRBJ2-7; the match to TRBD2 covers 7 bases. The CDR3 length is 16 residues. V trimming: 4 bases; J trimming: 2 bases; junction bases outside the gene matches: 11. Germline CDR1 reads WSHSY; CDR2 reads SAAADI. CDR3 in amino acids: CASSGFPAGSTYEQYF. CDR3 in DNA: TGCGCCAGCAGTGGATTCCCAGCGGGGAGCACCTACGAGCAGTACTTC.

The chain recombines TRBV16 with TRBJ1-5; a weak D match, TRBD1 (6 bases). The CDR3 has 17 residues. The V end lost 2 bases, the J end lost 1 base, and 15 bases lay between the germline ends. Germline-derived CDR1 and CDR2 are KGHSY and FQNENV. This CDR3 is CASSQARGQFSNQPQHF. Written as DNA, the CDR3 is TGTGCCAGCAGCCAAGCACGCGGACAGTTCAGCAATCAGCCCCAGCATTTT.

This rearrangement joins TRBV3-1 (or the pseudogene TRBV3-2) to TRBJ2-5, with 8 bases lining up with TRBD1. The ends lost 5 bases at V and 4 bases at J; junction bases unmatched: 6. CDR3 length: 14 residues. Germline CDR1 and CDR2: LGHDT and YNNKEL (reference sequence). CDR3: CASSSSDRGETQYF. The DNA for the CDR3 is TGTGCCAGCAGCTCGAGTGACAGGGGAGAGACCCAGTACTTC.

The gene calls are TRBV7-3 and TRBJ2-1; TRBD2 aligns across 8 bases. The V gene's germline CDR1 is SGHTA and CDR2 FQGTGA. J was trimmed by 4 bases and V by 5 bases; bases with no gene match: 7. The CDR3 has 15 amino acids. The chain's CDR3 is CASSRTSGEYNEQFF. The CDR3 nucleotides read TGTGCCAGCAGCCGAACTAGCGGAGAATACAATGAGCAGTTCTTC.